This TCR beta chain emerged from a study of T cells after somatic rescue of genetic block. The germline V gene encodes CDR1 SGDLS and CDR2 YYNGEE. CDR3 size: 14 residues. V lost 8 bases to trimming and J lost 3 bases, with 15 bases between them. Only in-frame clones appear in the TCRdb table, and some are missing; sequencing was by immunoSEQ multiplex PCR. This sample yields approximately 88,000 clones, of which about nine tenths are seen a single time; about 1.5% belongs to the top ten. This chain connects TRBV9 to TRBJ2-1, with D possibly matching TRBD2 (6 bases). Sequenced input: peripheral blood mononuclear cells (PBMCs). This receptor was identified in a woman aged 18-29 years. The CDR3 DNA sequence: TGTGCCAGTTCTTGGGGAGGCAGCTACAATGAGCAGTTCTTC. It translates to CASSWGGSYNEQFF.